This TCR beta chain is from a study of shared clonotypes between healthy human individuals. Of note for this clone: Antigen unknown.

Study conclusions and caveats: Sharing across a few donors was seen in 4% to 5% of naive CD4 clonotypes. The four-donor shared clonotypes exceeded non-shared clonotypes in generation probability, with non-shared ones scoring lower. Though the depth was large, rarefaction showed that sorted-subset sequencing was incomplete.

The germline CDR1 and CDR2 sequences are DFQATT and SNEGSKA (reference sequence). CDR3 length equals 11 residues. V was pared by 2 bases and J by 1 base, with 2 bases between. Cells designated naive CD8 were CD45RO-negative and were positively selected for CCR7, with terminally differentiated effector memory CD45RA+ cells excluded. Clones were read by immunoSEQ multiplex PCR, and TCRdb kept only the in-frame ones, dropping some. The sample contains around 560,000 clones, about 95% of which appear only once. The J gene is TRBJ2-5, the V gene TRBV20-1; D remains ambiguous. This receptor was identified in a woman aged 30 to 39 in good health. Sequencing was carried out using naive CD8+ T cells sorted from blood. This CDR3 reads CSARIQETQYF. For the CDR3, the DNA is TGCAGTGCTAGAATCCAAGAGACCCAGTACTTC.